Presented here are 24 T cell receptor beta chains from one specimen sequenced in a study of OX40 agonist ivuxolimab in advanced cancers. Repertoires were generated with immunoSEQ multiplex PCR, while TCRdb's copy carries only in-frame clones and drops some. This table has around 76,000 clones, more than 80% appearing once. The input for sequencing was CD4+ or CD8+ T cells sorted from blood, taken in a trial of the OX40 agonist ivuxolimab. These receptors all come from an adult with an advanced solid tumor such as melanoma, head and neck, liver or kidney cancer.

This chain uses TRBV4-3 with TRBJ2-3, with D perhaps assigned TRBD1 or TRBD2 (7 bases each). Looked up from germline, CDR1 is LGHNA and CDR2 is YSLEER. Trimming pared 0 bases from V and 2 bases from J, leaving 18 bases between. The CDR3 is 18 amino acids. The CDR3 sequence: CASSQEPSTGRVTDTQYF. The CDR3 region has the DNA TGCGCCAGCAGCCAAGAGCCTTCGACAGGGAGGGTCACAGATACGCAGTATTTT.

The chain couples TRBV2 to TRBJ1-4, with D unresolved. The V and J ends lost 7 bases and 4 bases respectively, with 10 bases between them. CDR3 length equals 13 residues. CDR1 and CDR2 from the germline V gene are SNHLY and FYNNEI. In nucleotides, the CDR3 is TGTGCCAGCATGAAAGAGATTAATGAAAAACTGTTTTTT. Translated: CASMKEINEKLFF.

The rearrangement links TRBV19 to TRBJ1-5, with D possibly matching TRBD1 (5 bases). V lost 10 bases and J lost 3, with 16 bases in between. Germline V lookup: CDR1 LNHDA, CDR2 SQIVND (reference sequence). The CDR3 length is 14 residues. The CDR3 region has the DNA TGTGCCATCGGGGGGGTGCAGGTCAATCAGCCCCAGCATTTT. This sequence encodes CAIGGVQVNQPQHF.

V is TRBV5-6 and J is TRBJ2-1; no clear D gene. The V gene's germline CDR1 is SGHDT and CDR2 YYEEEE. V was shortened by 4 bases and J by 9 bases, with 11 bases between the two germline ends. This CDR3 contains 12 residues. The CDR3 here is CASSQSGIEQFF. In DNA, the CDR3 is TGTGCCAGCAGCCAATCCGGAATTGAGCAGTTCTTC.

The chain links TRBV7-3 to TRBJ2-5, with D perhaps TRBD1 (6 bases). Germline V gene sequence: CDR1 SGHTA, CDR2 FQGTGA. V was shortened by 5 bases and J by 5 bases, with 12 bases between the two germline ends. The CDR3 loop spans 13 amino acids. The CDR3 reads CASSRVRGETQYF. CDR3 coding DNA: TGTGCCAGCAGCCGTGTTAGGGGGGAGACCCAGTACTTC.

The genes are TRBV2 and TRBJ2-3; D gene ambiguous. The ends were cut back, 3 bases at V and 2 bases at J, with 9 bases in the middle. This CDR3 is built from 14 residues. Germline V gene data show CDR1 as SNHLY and CDR2 as FYNNEI. The DNA of the CDR3 is TGTGCCAGCAGTGATGTGCTTTCCACAGATACGCAGTATTTT. Its protein is CASSDVLSTDTQYF.

The chain uses TRBV7-2 and TRBJ1-2, with a tentative D call TRBD1 (5 bases). V lost 0 bases and J 2 bases, leaving 13 bases between the germline ends. Germline V gives CDR1 SGHTA, CDR2 FQGNSA. CDR3 length equals 16 residues. The CDR3 bases are TGTGCCAGCAGCTTAGCGACGGTCGGGGGGAACTATGGCTACACCTTC. Residues: CASSLATVGGNYGYTF.

The chain employs TRBV11-2 and TRBJ2-1; the D gene is possibly TRBD2 (6 bases). Germline CDR1 is SGHAT and CDR2 is FQNNGV. The CDR3 spans 15 residues. Trimming pared 0 bases from V and 6 bases from J, leaving 12 bases between. The CDR3 DNA sequence: TGTGCCAGCAGCTTAGATTGGATTAGCGGCAATGAGCAGTTCTTC. Translation: CASSLDWISGNEQFF.

This sequence joins TRBV6-5 and TRBJ1-3; 8 bases are a match to TRBD1. The ends lost 5 bases at V and 1 base at J; junction bases unmatched: 4. CDR1 is MNHEY and CDR2 is SVGAGI in the germline V gene. The CDR3 covers 15 residues. CDR3 nucleotide sequence: TGTGCCAGCAGTCGACAGGGGTTTTCTGGAAACACCATATATTTT. Amino acid sequence: CASSRQGFSGNTIYF.

V is TRBV7-2 and J is TRBJ2-1; 9 nucleotides agree with TRBD2. The CDR3 contains 18 residues. Germline V gives CDR1 SGHTA, CDR2 FQGNSA. V dropped 8 bases and J dropped 1; count of bases not matched to a gene: 15. The CDR3 sequence: CASDRRAGGRGSYNEQFF. The CDR3 nucleotides read TGTGCCAGCGACCGTCGTGCGGGGGGGCGCGGATCCTACAATGAGCAGTTCTTC.

V and J are TRBV10-3 and TRBJ2-5; maybe TRBD1 (6 bases). The V gene's germline CDR1 is ENHRY and CDR2 SYGVKD. Trimming shortened V by 2 bases and J by 5 bases, and 12 bases separated the two germline ends. CDR3 length equals 14 residues. The CDR3 region is CAISEGQGWETQYF. As DNA, the CDR3 is TGTGCCATCAGTGAGGGTCAGGGGTGGGAGACCCAGTACTTC.

The chain combines TRBV19 with TRBJ2-1; D may be TRBD2 (5 bases). CDR3 size: 12 residues. The V gene's germline CDR1 is LNHDA and CDR2 SQIVND (reference sequence). V gave up 9 bases and J gave up 1 base, with 7 bases separating them. The CDR3 DNA follows: TGTGCCAGCCGGGGATCCTACAATGAGCAGTTCTTC. Translating it yields CASRGSYNEQFF.

The J gene is TRBJ2-1, the V gene TRBV7-9, with 8 bases that match TRBD2. The CDR3 contains 15 residues. CDR1 is SEHNR and CDR2 is FQNEAQ in the germline V gene (reference sequence). The trim removed 3 bases at V and 4 bases at J, leaving 5 bases unmatched. CDR3 amino acids: CASSFVRGGYNEQFF. For the CDR3, the DNA is TGTGCCAGCAGCTTTGTTCGGGGGGGTTACAATGAGCAGTTCTTC. Based on the CDR3 plus reference TRBV7-9 and TRBJ2-1, the full variable domain is DTGVSQNPRHKITKRGQNVTFRCDPISEHNRLYWYRQTLGQGPEFLTYFQNEAQLEKSRLLSDRFSAERPKGSFSTLEIQRTEQGDSAMYLCASSFVRGGYNEQFFGPGTRLTVL.

The V gene is TRBV9, the J gene TRBJ1-4, with a weak D call TRBD1 (6 bases). The CDR3 length is 15 residues. Per the germline V gene, CDR1 is SGDLS and CDR2 is YYNGEE. V was clipped by 0 bases and J by 7 bases, with 13 bases between them. The CDR3 sequence is CASSVDGTKTEKLFF. The CDR3 DNA follows: TGTGCCAGCAGCGTAGACGGGACAAAAACTGAAAAACTGTTTTTT.

V usage is TRBV29-1 and J usage is TRBJ1-5; D may be TRBD1 (5 bases). The CDR3 has 13 amino acids. With 4 bases removed from V and 0 bases from J, the gap between germline ends came to 7 bases. Germline CDR1 SQVTM, CDR2 ANQGSEA. CDR3 DNA sequence: TGCAGCGTTGGGGGGGGTAGCAATCAGCCCCAGCATTTT. Translated, it gives CSVGGGSNQPQHF.

The chain combines TRBV11-1 with TRBJ2-5; D may be TRBD2 (6 bases). V gave up 4 bases and J gave up 2 bases, with 8 bases separating them. The CDR3 consists of 13 residues. The germline V gene encodes CDR1 SGHAT and CDR2 FQDESV (reference sequence). CDR3 residues: CASSSEGQETQYF. CDR3 in DNA: TGTGCCAGCAGCTCGGAGGGGCAAGAGACCCAGTACTTC.

This rearrangement joins TRBV18 to TRBJ1-6, with 9 bases aligning to TRBD1. The V gene end was trimmed by 6 bases and the J gene end by 10 bases; junction bases not matched to a gene: 7. CDR3 size: 14 residues. In germline, CDR1 is KGHSH, CDR2 LQKENI. The CDR3 DNA reads TGTGCCAGCTCTCTCGGACAGGGGCGGTCACCCCTCCACTTT. Its protein product is CASSLGQGRSPLHF.

This sequence joins TRBV5-4 and TRBJ2-2, with 11 bases aligning to TRBD1. The CDR3 loop spans 16 amino acids. V trimming: 0 bases; J trimming: 7 bases; junction bases outside the gene matches: 5. CDR1 is SGHNT, CDR2 YYREEE, per germline (reference sequence). In DNA form, the CDR3 reads TGTGCCAGCAGCTTGGGGGGACAGGGGGAAAGCGGGGAGCTGTTTTTT. Amino acid sequence: CASSLGGQGESGELFF.

This clone came up a few times. The J gene is TRBJ2-1, the V gene TRBV7-2; possible D gene TRBD1, 5 bases. The germline V gene encodes CDR1 SGHTA and CDR2 FQGNSA. CDR3 length equals 11 residues. The V and J ends lost 3 bases and 15 bases respectively, with 12 bases between them. Here the CDR3 DNA reads TGTGCCAGCAGCTTTTTACAGGAAATGTTCTTC. Encoded protein: CASSFLQEMFF.

This clone has a single count. The chain employs TRBV5-1 and TRBJ2-2; 9 bases fit TRBD1. Unmatched junction bases numbered 6, after V lost 2 bases and J lost 7 bases. The CDR3 loop spans 15 amino acids. CDR1 and CDR2 from the germline V gene are SGHRS and YFSETQ. The CDR3 DNA reads TGCGCCAGCAGCTTTGGGGACAGGGAACACGGGGAGCTGTTTTTT. Encoded protein: CASSFGDREHGELFF.

The chain uses TRBV18 and TRBJ2-7, with D hard to call. This CDR3 contains 15 residues. The V end lost 0 bases, the J end lost 0 bases, and 9 bases lay between the germline ends. In germline, CDR1 is KGHSH, CDR2 LQKENI. This chain's CDR3 is CASSPPARSSYEQYF. CDR3 DNA sequence: TGTGCCAGCTCACCACCGGCGAGGAGCTCCTACGAGCAGTACTTC.

The rearrangement uses TRBV6-1 and TRBJ2-7; perhaps TRBD1 as D (5 bases). V was shortened by 7 bases and J by 6 bases, with 10 bases between the two germline ends. Germline CDR1 MNHNS, CDR2 SASEGT. This CDR3 has 11 amino acids. The CDR3 DNA follows: TGTGCCAGCACAGGGAACGGCGAGCAGTACTTC. This codes for CASTGNGEQYF.

V and J are TRBV29-1 and TRBJ2-7, with 7 bases aligning to TRBD2. The V and J ends lost 6 bases and 3 bases, in that order; junction bases with no gene match: 2. CDR3 length: 11 residues. Germline-derived CDR1 and CDR2 are SQVTM and ANQGSEA. The CDR3 region has the DNA TGCAGCGTCGGCGGGGGCTACGAGCAGTACTTC. Residues: CSVGGGYEQYF.

The chain couples TRBV19 to TRBJ2-3; D tentatively reads TRBD1 or TRBD2 (5 bases each). Germline loops: CDR1 LNHDA, CDR2 SQIVND (reference sequence). The CDR3 contains 16 residues. V lost 6 bases to trimming and J lost 7 bases, with 23 bases between them. CDR3: CASSHGEMGPGNTQYF. CDR3 in DNA: TGTGCCAGTAGCCACGGGGAGATGGGCCCAGGGAATACGCAGTATTTT.